The 9 T cell receptor beta chains in this list originate from one sample, sequenced in a study of cytomegalovirus exposure and HLA in healthy donors. PCR amplification relied on 60 Vbeta primers (plus 13 Jbeta primers). Data came from immunoSEQ multiplex PCR; TCRdb stores just in-frame clones and leaves some out. The data hold roughly 100,000 clones, with less than 80% observed a single time. The sequenced sample was PBMCs. The receptors were sampled from a woman in her thirties or forties in good health and CMV-seronegative.

This clone was detected only a few times. The chain uses TRBV2 and TRBJ2-2, with D possibly being TRBD2 (6 bases). The V end lost 7 bases, the J end lost 0 bases, and 12 bases lay between the germline ends. CDR3 length equals 15 residues. Per germline, CDR1 SNHLY and CDR2 FYNNEI. DNA for the CDR3: TGTGCCAGCATACCGGGACTGGCGAACACCGGGGAGCTGTTTTTT. Its translation is CASIPGLANTGELFF.

The chain joins TRBV19 to TRBJ1-2, with 9 bases matching TRBD1. Germline assignment: CDR1 LNHDA and CDR2 SQIVND (reference sequence). The V segment lost 5 bases and the J segment 8 bases; nucleotides outside the gene matches: 12. This CDR3 region has 15 residues. The DNA for the CDR3 is TGTGCCAGTAGTGGGACCAGGACAGGGGACGGGGGCTACACCTTC. As protein: CASSGTRTGDGGYTF.

The gene calls are TRBV14 and TRBJ2-1, with D unclear. The CDR3 contains 20 residues. Per germline, CDR1 SGHDN and CDR2 FVKESK. The V end was cut by 0 bases, the J end by 5 bases, with 26 bases between. CDR3 sequence (DNA): TGTGCCAGCAGCCAAGATCGGAACAGTTTCGTAACCCGTTCTAACAATGAGCAGTTCTTC. Translation: CASSQDRNSFVTRSNNEQFF.

The genes are TRBV4-3 and TRBJ2-1; 7 nucleotides agree with TRBD2. Germline trimming cut 1 base from V and 0 bases from J; bases unmatched to any gene: 9. Germline V gives CDR1 LGHNA, CDR2 YSLEER. The CDR3 totals 18 residues. The CDR3 loop is CASSQGPAGDLSYNEQFF. Written as DNA, the CDR3 is TGCGCCAGCAGCCAAGGGCCGGCGGGGGACCTCTCCTACAATGAGCAGTTCTTC.

This clone has only a few counts. This rearrangement joins TRBV4-3 to TRBJ1-1; D ambiguous. The CDR3 loop spans 14 amino acids. Germline CDR1 LGHNA, CDR2 YSLEER. The germline V and J ends were trimmed by 0 bases and 0 bases, with 5 bases remaining between them. CDR3 residues: CASSQDLVNTEAFF. In DNA form, the CDR3 reads TGCGCCAGCAGCCAAGATCTCGTGAACACTGAAGCTTTCTTT.

This chain links TRBV5-6 with TRBJ1-2; D might be TRBD1 (5 bases). Trimming left V 4 bases short and J 7 bases short, with 14 bases between. The CDR3 is 13 amino acids. Per the germline V gene, CDR1 is SGHDT and CDR2 is YYEEEE. CDR3 DNA sequence: TGTGCCAGCAGCCCGACTCAGGGTCTTGGCTACACCTTC. It codes for CASSPTQGLGYTF.

The rearrangement joins TRBV27 to TRBJ2-6, with 14 nucleotides matching TRBD2. This CDR3 spans 20 amino acids. The V segment lost 5 bases and the J segment 1 base; nucleotides outside the gene matches: 10. Germline V gene data show CDR1 as MNHEY and CDR2 as SMNVEV (reference sequence). The CDR3 loop is CASSLTGLAGVISGANVLTF. In nucleotides, the CDR3 is TGTGCCAGCAGTCTAACGGGACTAGCGGGAGTGATATCTGGGGCCAACGTCCTGACTTTC.

J is TRBJ2-1 and V is TRBV6-1, with TRBD2 matching over 7 bases. Per the germline V gene, CDR1 is MNHNS and CDR2 is SASEGT. This CDR3 region has 13 residues. V gave up 10 bases and J gave up 8 bases; unmatched junction bases: 11. CDR3 DNA sequence: TGTGCCACTGGGGGGGGAGGGCCATATGAGCAGTTCTTC. Amino acids: CATGGGGPYEQFF.

J is TRBJ2-2 and V is TRBV11-3, with 11 bases matching TRBD2. Losses at the gene ends were 5 bases for V and 1 base for J; bases not matched to a gene: 6. Germline V gives CDR1 SGHNT, CDR2 YENEEA. CDR3 length: 17 amino acids. DNA of the CDR3: TGTGCCAGCAGCCTGCTCGGGACTAGCGGGAACACCGGGGAGCTGTTTTTT. It translates to CASSLLGTSGNTGELFF.